This note documents a single TCR beta chain sequence. Its antigen is not identified. The data stem from a study of T cells in localized non-small cell lung cancer. Findings and caveats of the study: A raised T cell density in blood coincided with lengthier overall survival.

The V gene end was trimmed by 4 bases and the J gene end by 2 bases; junction bases not matched to a gene: 9. Germline V lookup: CDR1 MGHRA, CDR2 YSYEKL. The CDR3 runs 16 residues. Profiling relied on immunoSEQ multiplex PCR, and the TCRdb table lists in-frame clones only, not all of them. The sample holds tens of thousands of clones, approximately 80% seen once. The TCR comes from a female donor older than 55 with stage II squamous cell lung carcinoma. The rearrangement joins TRBV4-1 to TRBJ2-5, with 8 bases lining up with TRBD2. The starting material was peripheral blood, obtained before any cancer treatment. The CDR3 protein is CASSPLSSGDQETQYF. The CDR3 DNA reads as TGCGCCAGCAGCCCCTTAAGTAGCGGGGATCAAGAGACCCAGTACTTC.